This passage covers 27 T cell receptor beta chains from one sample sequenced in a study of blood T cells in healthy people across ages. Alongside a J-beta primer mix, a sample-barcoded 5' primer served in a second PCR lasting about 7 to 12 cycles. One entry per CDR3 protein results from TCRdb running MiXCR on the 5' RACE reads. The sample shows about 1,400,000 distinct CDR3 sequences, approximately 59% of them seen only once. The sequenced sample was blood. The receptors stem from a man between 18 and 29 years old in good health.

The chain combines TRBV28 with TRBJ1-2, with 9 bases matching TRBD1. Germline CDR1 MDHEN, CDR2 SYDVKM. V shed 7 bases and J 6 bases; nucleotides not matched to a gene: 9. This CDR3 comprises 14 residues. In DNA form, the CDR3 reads TGTGCCAGCAACATCCCGGGACAGGGCGATGGCTACACCTTC. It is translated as CASNIPGQGDGYTF.

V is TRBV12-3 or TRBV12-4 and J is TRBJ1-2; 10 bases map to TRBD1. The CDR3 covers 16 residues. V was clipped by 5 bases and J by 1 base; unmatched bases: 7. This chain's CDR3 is CASSPPGQGINYGYTF. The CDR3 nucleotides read TGTGCCAGCAGTCCCCCGGGACAGGGGATTAACTATGGCTACACCTTC.

CDR3 sequence (DNA): TGCGCCAACAGTAGCGAACAGGGGCACTATGGCTACACCTTC. Amino acids: CANSSEQGHYGYTF. V and J are TRBV5-1 and TRBJ1-2; 7 nucleotides match TRBD1. CDR1 is SGHRS, CDR2 YFSETQ, per germline. The CDR3 contains 14 residues. V lost 9 bases, J lost 3 bases, and 11 bases stayed unmatched. The full variable domain, its missing parts supplied by reference TRBV5-1 and TRBJ1-2, is KAGVTQTPRYLIKTRGQQVTLSCSPISGHRSVSWYQQTPGQGLQFLFEYFSETQRNKGNFPGRFSGRQFSNSRSEMNVSTLELGDSALYLCANSSEQGHYGYTFGSGTRLTVV.

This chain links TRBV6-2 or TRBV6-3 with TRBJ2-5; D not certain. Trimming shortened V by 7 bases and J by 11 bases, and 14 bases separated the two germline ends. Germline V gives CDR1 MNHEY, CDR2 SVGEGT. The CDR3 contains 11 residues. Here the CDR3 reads CASNWWAEQYF. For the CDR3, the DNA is TGTGCCAGCAACTGGTGGGCTGAGCAGTACTTC.

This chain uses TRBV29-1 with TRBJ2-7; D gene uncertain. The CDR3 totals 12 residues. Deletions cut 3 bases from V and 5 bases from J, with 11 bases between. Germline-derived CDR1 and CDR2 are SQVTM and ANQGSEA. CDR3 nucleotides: TGCAGCGTTGAGGTGCGCCCCAACGAGCAGTACTTC. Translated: CSVEVRPNEQYF.

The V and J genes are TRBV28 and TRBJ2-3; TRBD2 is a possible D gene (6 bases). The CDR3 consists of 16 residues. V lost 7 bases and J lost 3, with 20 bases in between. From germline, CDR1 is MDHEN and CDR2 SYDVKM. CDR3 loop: CASTRPRGKGTDTQYF. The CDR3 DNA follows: TGTGCCAGCACCCGTCCTCGCGGGAAGGGGACAGATACGCAGTATTTT.

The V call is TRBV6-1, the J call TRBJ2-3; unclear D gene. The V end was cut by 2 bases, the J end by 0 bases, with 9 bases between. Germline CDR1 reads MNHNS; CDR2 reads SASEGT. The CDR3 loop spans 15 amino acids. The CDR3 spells CASSEFSHSTDTQYF. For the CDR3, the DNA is TGTGCCAGCAGTGAATTCAGCCACAGCACAGATACGCAGTATTTT.

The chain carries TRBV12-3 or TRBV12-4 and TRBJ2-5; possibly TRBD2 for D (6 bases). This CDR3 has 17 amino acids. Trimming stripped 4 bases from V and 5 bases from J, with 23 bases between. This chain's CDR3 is CASSCGTQRCTFETQYF. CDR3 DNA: TGTGCCAGCAGTTGCGGGACCCAAAGGTGTACCTTTGAGACCCAGTACTTC.

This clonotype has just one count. CDR3 DNA sequence: TGTGCCAGCAGTTCGATACGGGGGGCCCAAGGCCCCTACAATGAGCAGTTCTTC. The encoded protein is CASSSIRGAQGPYNEQFF. The chain employs TRBV12-3 or TRBV12-4 and TRBJ2-1; tentatively, D is TRBD2 (7 bases). The CDR3 is made up of 18 amino acids. Trimming took off 4 bases at V and 2 bases at J, with 21 bases between the two ends.

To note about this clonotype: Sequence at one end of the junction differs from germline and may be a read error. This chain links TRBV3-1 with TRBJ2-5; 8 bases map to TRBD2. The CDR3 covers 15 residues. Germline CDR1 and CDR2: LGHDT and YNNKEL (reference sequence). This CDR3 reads CAGSQETGGRETQYF. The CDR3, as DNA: TGTGCCGGCAGCCAAGAGACGGGAGGGCGGGAGACCCAGTACTTC.

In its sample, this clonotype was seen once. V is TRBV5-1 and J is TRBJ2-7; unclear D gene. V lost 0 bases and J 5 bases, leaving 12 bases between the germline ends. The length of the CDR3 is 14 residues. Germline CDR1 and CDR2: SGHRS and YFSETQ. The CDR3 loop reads CASSLEVGANEQYF. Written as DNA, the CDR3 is TGCGCCAGCAGCTTGGAGGTGGGTGCGAACGAGCAGTACTTC.

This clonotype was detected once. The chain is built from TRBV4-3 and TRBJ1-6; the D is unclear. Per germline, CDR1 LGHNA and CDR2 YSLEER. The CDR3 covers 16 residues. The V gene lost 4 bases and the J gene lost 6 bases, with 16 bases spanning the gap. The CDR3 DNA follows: TGCGCCAGCAGCCCAGGTGGGAGGCGGTCTAATTCACCCCTCCACTTT. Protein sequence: CASSPGGRRSNSPLHF.

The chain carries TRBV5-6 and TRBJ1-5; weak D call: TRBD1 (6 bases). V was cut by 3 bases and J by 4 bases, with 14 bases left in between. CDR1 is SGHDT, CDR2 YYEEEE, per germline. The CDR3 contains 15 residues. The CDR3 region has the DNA TGTGCCAGCAGCTACAAACAGGGCTTTAATCAGCCCCAGCATTTT. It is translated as CASSYKQGFNQPQHF.

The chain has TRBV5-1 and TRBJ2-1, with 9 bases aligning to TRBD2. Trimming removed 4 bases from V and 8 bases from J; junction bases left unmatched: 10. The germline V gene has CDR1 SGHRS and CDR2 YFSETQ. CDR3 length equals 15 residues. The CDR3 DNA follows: TGCGCCAGCAGCACTGTAGCGGGAGTCCTCGATGAGCAGTTCTTC. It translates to CASSTVAGVLDEQFF.

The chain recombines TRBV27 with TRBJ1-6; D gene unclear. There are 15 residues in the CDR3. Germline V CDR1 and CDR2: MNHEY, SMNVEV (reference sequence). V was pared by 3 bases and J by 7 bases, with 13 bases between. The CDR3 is CASSFEPADNSPLHF. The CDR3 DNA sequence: TGTGCCAGCAGTTTCGAACCGGCAGACAATTCACCCCTCCACTTT.

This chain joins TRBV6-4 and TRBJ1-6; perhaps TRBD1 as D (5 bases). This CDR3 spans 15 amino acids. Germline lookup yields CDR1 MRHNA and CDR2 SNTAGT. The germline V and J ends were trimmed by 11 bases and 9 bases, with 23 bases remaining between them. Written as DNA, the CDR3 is TGTGCCGGACCGGGACCGCCAATCCGGGGTTCACCCCTCCACTTT. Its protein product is CAGPGPPIRGSPLHF.

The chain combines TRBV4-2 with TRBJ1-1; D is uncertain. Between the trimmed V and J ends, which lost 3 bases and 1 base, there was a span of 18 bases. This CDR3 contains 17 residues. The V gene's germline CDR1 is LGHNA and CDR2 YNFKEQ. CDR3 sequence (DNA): TGTGCCAGCAGCCAGAAGGTAGGAGGACTGGGGAACACTGAAGCTTTCTTT. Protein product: CASSQKVGGLGNTEAFF.

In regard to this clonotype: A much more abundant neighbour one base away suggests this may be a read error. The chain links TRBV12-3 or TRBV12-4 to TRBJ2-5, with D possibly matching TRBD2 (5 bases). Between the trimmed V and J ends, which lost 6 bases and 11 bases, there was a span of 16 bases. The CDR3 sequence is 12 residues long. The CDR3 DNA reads TGTGCCAGCAGCTCCTACGTCGGGGAGCAGTACTTC. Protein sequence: CASSSYVGEQYF.

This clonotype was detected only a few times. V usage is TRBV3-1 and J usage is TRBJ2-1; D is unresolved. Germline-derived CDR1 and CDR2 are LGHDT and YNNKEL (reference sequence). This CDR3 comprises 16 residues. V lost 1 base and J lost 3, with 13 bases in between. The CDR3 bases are TGTGCCAGCAGCCAAGGGCGGTCCAAGCTCTACAATGAGCAGTTCTTC. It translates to CASSQGRSKLYNEQFF.

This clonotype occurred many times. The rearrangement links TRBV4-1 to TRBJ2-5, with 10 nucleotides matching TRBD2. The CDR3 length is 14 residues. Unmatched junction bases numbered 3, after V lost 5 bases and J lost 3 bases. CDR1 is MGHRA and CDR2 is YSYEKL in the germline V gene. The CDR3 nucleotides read TGCGCCAGCAGCTTAGCGGGGGGAGAAGAGACCCAGTACTTC. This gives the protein CASSLAGGEETQYF.

This chain's CDR3 is CASRPRQGGSSYNEQFF. CDR3 in DNA: TGTGCCAGCAGACCTCGGCAGGGAGGGAGCTCCTACAATGAGCAGTTCTTC. The gene calls are TRBV7-8 and TRBJ2-1; 7 positions agree with TRBD2. The germline gives CDR1 SGHVS, CDR2 FQNEAQ. CDR3 length: 17 amino acids. The V and J ends lost 6 bases and 0 bases, in that order; junction bases with no gene match: 11.

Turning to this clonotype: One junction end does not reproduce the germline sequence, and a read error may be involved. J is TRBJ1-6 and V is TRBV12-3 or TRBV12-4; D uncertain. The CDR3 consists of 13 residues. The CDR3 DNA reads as TGTGCCAGCAGTTTGGATGCGGCAAAACCCCCCCACTTT. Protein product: CASSLDAAKPPHF.

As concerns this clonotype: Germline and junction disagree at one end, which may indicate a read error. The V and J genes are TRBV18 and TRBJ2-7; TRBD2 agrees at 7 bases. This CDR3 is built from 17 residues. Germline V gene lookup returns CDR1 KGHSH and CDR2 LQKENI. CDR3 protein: CASSPPSGQGGRGEQYF. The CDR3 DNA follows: TGCGCCAGCTCACCACCGAGCGGGCAAGGCGGGAGAGGCGAGCAGTACTTC. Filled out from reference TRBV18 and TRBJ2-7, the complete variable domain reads NAGVMQNPRHLVRRRGQEARLRCSPMKGHSHVYWYRQLPEEGLKFMVYLQKENIIDESGMPKERFSAEFPKEGPSILRIQQVVRGDSAAYFCASSPPSGQGGRGEQYFGPGTRLTVT.

Written as DNA, the CDR3 is TGTGCCAGCACTCTACGGAGGGTCCTCCAAGTAAGCACAGATACGCAGTATTTT. It specifies CASTLRRVLQVSTDTQYF. J is TRBJ2-3 and V is TRBV7-8; D may be TRBD2 (6 bases). The germline V gene has CDR1 SGHVS and CDR2 FQNEAQ. This CDR3 has 18 residues. The V end was cut by 7 bases, the J end by 0 bases, with 23 bases between.

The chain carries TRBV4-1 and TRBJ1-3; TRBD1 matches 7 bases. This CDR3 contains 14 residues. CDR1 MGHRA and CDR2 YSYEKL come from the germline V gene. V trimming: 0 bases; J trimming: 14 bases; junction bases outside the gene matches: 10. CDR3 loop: CASSQDGQGGLLYF. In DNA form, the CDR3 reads TGCGCCAGCAGCCAAGATGGGCAGGGGGGCTTATTATATTTT.

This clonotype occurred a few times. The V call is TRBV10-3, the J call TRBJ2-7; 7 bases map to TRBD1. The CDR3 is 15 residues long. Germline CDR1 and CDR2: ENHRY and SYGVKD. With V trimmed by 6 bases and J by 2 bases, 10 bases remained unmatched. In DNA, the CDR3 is TGTGCCATCAGCCCGGACAGGAACGATGCCTACGAGCAGTACTTC. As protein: CAISPDRNDAYEQYF.

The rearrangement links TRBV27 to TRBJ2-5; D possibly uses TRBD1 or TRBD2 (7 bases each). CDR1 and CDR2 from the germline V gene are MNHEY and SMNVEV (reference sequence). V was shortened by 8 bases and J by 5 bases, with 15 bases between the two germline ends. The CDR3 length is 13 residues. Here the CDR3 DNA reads TGTGCCAGCGGACGACAGGGAGGGGAGACCCAGTACTTC. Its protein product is CASGRQGGETQYF.